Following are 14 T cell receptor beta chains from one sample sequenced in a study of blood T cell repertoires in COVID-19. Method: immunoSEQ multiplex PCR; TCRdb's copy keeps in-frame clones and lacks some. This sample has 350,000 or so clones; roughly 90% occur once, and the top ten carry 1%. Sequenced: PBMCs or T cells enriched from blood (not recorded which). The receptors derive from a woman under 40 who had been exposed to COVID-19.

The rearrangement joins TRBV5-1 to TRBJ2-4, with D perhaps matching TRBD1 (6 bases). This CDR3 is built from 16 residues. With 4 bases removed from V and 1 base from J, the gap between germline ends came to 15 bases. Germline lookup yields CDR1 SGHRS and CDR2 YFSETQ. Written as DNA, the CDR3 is TGCGCCAGCAGCGCGACAGGAGATGGGGCCAAAAACATTCAGTACTTC. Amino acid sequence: CASSATGDGAKNIQYF.

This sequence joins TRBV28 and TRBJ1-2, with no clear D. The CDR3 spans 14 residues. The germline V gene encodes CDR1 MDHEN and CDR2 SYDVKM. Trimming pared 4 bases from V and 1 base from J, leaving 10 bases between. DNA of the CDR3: TGTGCCAGCAGTTCCGGGAGCAGTAACTATGGCTACACCTTC. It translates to CASSSGSSNYGYTF.

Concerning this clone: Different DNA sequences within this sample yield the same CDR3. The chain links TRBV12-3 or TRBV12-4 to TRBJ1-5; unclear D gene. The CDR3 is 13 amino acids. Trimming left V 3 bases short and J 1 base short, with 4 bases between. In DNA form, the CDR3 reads TGTGCCAGCAGTTTGACAAGCAATCAGCCCCAGCATTTT. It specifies CASSLTSNQPQHF.

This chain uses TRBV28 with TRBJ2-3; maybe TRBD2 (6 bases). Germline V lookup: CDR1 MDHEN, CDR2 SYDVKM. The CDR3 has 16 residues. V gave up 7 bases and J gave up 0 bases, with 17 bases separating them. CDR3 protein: CASTLLATLSTDTQYF. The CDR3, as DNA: TGTGCCAGCACCCTTCTAGCGACCCTTAGCACAGATACGCAGTATTTT.

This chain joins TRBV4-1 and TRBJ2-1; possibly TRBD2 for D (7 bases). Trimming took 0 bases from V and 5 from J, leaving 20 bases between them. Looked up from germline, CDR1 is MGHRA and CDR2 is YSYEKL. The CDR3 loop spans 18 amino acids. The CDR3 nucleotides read TGCGCCAGCAGCCAAGAGCGGGGGCTAGCTCAGGGGAACAATGAGCAGTTCTTC. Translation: CASSQERGLAQGNNEQFF.

The CDR3 loop is CASSRDEGRTNEKLFF. The CDR3 bases are TGTGCCAGCAGCCGAGATGAGGGTAGGACTAATGAAAAACTGTTTTTT. This chain joins TRBV7-8 and TRBJ1-4, with D uncertain. Germline assignment: CDR1 SGHVS and CDR2 FQNEAQ. Trimming shortened V by 5 bases and J by 2 bases, and 15 bases separated the two germline ends. This CDR3 has 16 amino acids.

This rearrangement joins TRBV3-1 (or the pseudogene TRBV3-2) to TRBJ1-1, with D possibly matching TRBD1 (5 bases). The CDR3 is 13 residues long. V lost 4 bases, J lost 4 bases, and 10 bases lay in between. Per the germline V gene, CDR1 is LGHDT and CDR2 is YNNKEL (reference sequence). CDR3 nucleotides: TGTGCCAGCAGCCCCCGACAGACCACTGAAGCTTTCTTT. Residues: CASSPRQTTEAFF.

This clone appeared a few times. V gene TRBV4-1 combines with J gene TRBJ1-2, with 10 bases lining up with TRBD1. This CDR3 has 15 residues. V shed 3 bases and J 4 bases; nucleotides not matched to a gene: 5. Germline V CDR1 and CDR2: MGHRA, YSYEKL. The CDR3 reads CASSHDRGQGYGYTF. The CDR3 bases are TGCGCCAGCAGCCACGACAGGGGGCAAGGCTATGGCTACACCTTC.

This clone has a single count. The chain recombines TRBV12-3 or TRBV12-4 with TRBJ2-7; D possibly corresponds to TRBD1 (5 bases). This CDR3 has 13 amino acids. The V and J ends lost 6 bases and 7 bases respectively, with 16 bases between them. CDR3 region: CASRTPFQGEQYF. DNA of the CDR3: TGTGCCAGCAGGACCCCATTTCAGGGAGAGCAGTACTTC.

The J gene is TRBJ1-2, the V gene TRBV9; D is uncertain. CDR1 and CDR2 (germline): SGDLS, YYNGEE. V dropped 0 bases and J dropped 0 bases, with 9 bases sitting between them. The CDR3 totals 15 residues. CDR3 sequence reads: CASSVGGGSNYGYTF. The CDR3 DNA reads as TGTGCCAGCAGCGTAGGCGGTGGCTCTAACTATGGCTACACCTTC.

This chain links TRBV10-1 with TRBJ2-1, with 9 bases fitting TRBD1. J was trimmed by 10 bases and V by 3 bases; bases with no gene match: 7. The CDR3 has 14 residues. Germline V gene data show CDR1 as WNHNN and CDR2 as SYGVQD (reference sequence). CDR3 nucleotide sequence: TGCGCCAGCAGTGACGGGACAGGGAGGTGGGAGCAGTTCTTC. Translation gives CASSDGTGRWEQFF.

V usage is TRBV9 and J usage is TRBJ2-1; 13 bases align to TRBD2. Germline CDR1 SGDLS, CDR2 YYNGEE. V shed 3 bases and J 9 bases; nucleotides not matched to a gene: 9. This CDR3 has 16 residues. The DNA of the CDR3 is TGTGCCAGCAGCGCCTGGACTAGCGGGAGCCAGGGTGAGCAGTTCTTC. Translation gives CASSAWTSGSQGEQFF.

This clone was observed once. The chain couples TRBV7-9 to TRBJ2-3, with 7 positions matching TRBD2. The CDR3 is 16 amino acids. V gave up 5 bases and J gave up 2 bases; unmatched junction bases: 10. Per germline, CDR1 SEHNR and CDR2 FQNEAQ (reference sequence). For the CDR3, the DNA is TGTGCCAGCAGCCGAGCAATTAGCGGGCCCACAGATACGCAGTATTTT. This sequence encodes CASSRAISGPTDTQYF.

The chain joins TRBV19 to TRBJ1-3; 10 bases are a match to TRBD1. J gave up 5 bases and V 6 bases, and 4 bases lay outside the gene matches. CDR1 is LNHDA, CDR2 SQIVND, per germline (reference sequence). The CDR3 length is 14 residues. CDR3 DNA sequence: TGTGCCAGTAGCACGGGACAGGGGAGAAACACCATATATTTT. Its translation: CASSTGQGRNTIYF.